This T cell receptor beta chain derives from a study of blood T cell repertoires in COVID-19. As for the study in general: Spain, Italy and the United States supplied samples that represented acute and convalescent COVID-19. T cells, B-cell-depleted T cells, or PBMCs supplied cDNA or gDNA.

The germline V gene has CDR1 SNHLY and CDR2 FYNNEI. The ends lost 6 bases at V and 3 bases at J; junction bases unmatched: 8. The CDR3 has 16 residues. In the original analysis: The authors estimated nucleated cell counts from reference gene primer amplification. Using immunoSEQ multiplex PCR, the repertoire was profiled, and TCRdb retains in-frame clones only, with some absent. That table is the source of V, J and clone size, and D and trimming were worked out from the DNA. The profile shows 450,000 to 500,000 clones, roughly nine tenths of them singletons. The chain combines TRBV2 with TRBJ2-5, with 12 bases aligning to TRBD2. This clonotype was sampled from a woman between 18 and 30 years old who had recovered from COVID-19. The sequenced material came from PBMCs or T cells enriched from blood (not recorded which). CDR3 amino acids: CASRDYASGGEETQYF. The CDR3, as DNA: TGTGCCAGCAGAGACTACGCTAGCGGGGGGGAAGAGACCCAGTACTTC.